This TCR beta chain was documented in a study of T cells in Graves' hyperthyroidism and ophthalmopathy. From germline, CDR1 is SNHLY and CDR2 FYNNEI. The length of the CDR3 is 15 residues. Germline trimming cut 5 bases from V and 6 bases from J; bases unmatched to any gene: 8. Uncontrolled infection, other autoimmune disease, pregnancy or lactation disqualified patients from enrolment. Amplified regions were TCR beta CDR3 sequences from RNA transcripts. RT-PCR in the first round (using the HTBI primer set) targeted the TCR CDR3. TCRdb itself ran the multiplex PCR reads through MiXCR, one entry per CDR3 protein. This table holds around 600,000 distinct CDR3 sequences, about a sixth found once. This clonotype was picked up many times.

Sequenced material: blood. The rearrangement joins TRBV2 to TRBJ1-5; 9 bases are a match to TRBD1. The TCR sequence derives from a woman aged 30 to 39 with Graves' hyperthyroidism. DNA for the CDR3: TGTGCCAGCAGTCTTACCGGGACAGGGAGTCAGCCCCAGCATTTT. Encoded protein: CASSLTGTGSQPQHF.